This entry lists 29 T cell receptor beta chains sequenced from one sample in a study of spatial heterogeneity in lung cancer (dated by TCRdb to between 2017 and 2020). The sample's time point, from its label and the paper: sample taken at primary tumor resection. TCR sequencing used whole RNA extracted from tumor and nontumor lung tissue, or from cryopreserved PBMC samples, without cell sorting. Libraries were built with 5' RACE. Sequencing was carried out with a NextSeq 500. TCRdb trimmed the raw reads at Q25, called clones with MiXCR and kept productive beta chains. Rows with one shared CDR3 protein collapse into an entry with the most common genes and DNA. The sample has over 9,500 distinct CDR3 sequences on record, around 15% of them singletons. The top ten clones comprise around 50% of the sample. Sequencing used PBMCs, obtained at surgery. These receptors originate from a male donor with early-stage non-small cell lung cancer.

Ten or more counts support this clonotype. V gene TRBV3-1 combines with J gene TRBJ2-1, with D perhaps TRBD1 (5 bases). The CDR3 is made up of 14 amino acids. Germline CDR1 reads LGHDT; CDR2 reads YNNKEL (reference sequence). Trimming removed 4 bases at V and 8 bases at J, with 15 bases between. CDR3 DNA: TGTGCCAGCAGCCCAAAGGGGATTTGGGATGAGCAGTTCTTC. Amino acids: CASSPKGIWDEQFF.

This clonotype is medium-sized in the sample. The chain carries TRBV20-1 and TRBJ2-7; D ambiguous. Trimming removed 7 bases from V and 1 base from J, with 20 bases in between. Germline CDR1 DFQATT, CDR2 SNEGSKA (reference sequence). The CDR3 is made up of 15 amino acids. CDR3 coding DNA: TGCAGTGGGGTCGACTTACTTCTTTTATCCTACGAGCAGTACTTC. The encoded protein is CSGVDLLLLSYEQYF.

In its sample, this clonotype was seen many times. The V and J genes are TRBV18 and TRBJ2-3; D not resolved. The CDR3 has 12 amino acids. Germline V gene lookup returns CDR1 KGHSH and CDR2 LQKENI. Trimming left V 6 bases short and J 6 bases short, with 10 bases between. The CDR3, as DNA: TGTGCCAGCTCTACCGGAGAGGATACGCAGTATTTT. It is translated as CASSTGEDTQYF.

The CDR3 region is CASREGGGNEKLFF. CDR3 bases: TGTGCCAGCAGAGAAGGCGGGGGTAATGAAAAACTGTTTTTT. This chain uses TRBV7-9 with TRBJ1-4, with a tentative D call TRBD1 (5 bases). In germline, CDR1 is SEHNR, CDR2 FQNEAQ (reference sequence). Trimming removed 6 bases from V and 4 bases from J, with 12 bases in between. This CDR3 spans 14 amino acids.

This clonotype came up many times. The rearrangement joins TRBV28 to TRBJ2-7; unclear D gene. The ends were cut back, 10 bases at V and 6 bases at J, with 10 bases in the middle. CDR3 size: 10 residues. Germline loops: CDR1 MDHEN, CDR2 SYDVKM. CDR3 amino acids: CATGFFEQYF. CDR3 bases: TGTGCCACCGGTTTTTTCGAGCAGTACTTC.

The V and J genes are TRBV7-9 and TRBJ2-1; TRBD2 is a possible D gene (5 bases). The CDR3 covers 18 residues. V was cut by 4 bases and J by 5 bases, with 24 bases left in between. From germline, CDR1 is SEHNR and CDR2 FQNEAQ (reference sequence). The CDR3 nucleotides are TGTGCCAGCAGCTCACGGACCGGAGGCTACCGAACCCACAATGAGCAGTTCTTC. Translating it yields CASSSRTGGYRTHNEQFF.

This clonotype occurred many times. The chain couples TRBV11-2 to TRBJ2-3; D may be TRBD2 (6 bases). Trimming shortened V by 5 bases and J by 5 bases, and 17 bases separated the two germline ends. Germline assignment: CDR1 SGHAT and CDR2 FQNNGV. This CDR3 comprises 15 residues. The CDR3 sequence is CASSDSGTPRDTQYF. CDR3 DNA sequence: TGTGCCAGCAGCGATAGCGGAACCCCCCGAGATACGCAGTATTTT.

This clonotype was recorded at least ten times. CDR3: CATSDLVVEEGTNTGELFF. CDR3 bases: TGTGCCACCAGTGATTTAGTTGTTGAAGAGGGGACGAACACCGGGGAGCTGTTTTTT. This rearrangement joins TRBV24-1 to TRBJ2-2, with D possibly called TRBD1 or TRBD2 (5 bases each). The CDR3 covers 19 residues. Trimming took off 1 base at V and 0 bases at J, with 17 bases between the two ends. Germline lookup yields CDR1 KGHDR and CDR2 SFDVKD.

This clonotype was observed a few times. The genes are TRBV9 and TRBJ2-7; D is unclear. V lost 0 bases and J 6 bases, leaving 10 bases between the germline ends. Per germline, CDR1 SGDLS and CDR2 YYNGEE. This CDR3 spans 13 amino acids. CDR3 nucleotide sequence: TGTGCCAGCAGCGTAGCCACTTTGAGCGAGCAGTACTTC. It yields the protein CASSVATLSEQYF.

This clonotype was observed a handful of times. V and J are TRBV14 and TRBJ2-7; possible D gene TRBD1, 6 bases. This CDR3 contains 16 residues. Germline CDR1 is SGHDN and CDR2 is FVKESK. Deletions cut 0 bases from V and 3 bases from J, with 15 bases between. The CDR3 loop reads CASSQEATGLLYEQYF. CDR3 bases: TGTGCCAGCAGCCAAGAGGCGACAGGTCTTCTCTACGAGCAGTACTTC.

This clonotype has at least ten counts. The chain links TRBV28 to TRBJ1-2; D not certain. Germline V gene data show CDR1 as MDHEN and CDR2 as SYDVKM. The CDR3 is 16 amino acids. Trimming removed 5 bases from V and 8 bases from J, with 24 bases in between. The CDR3 reads CASSQLNGRAGSGYTF. The CDR3 coding sequence is TGTGCCAGCAGTCAACTCAACGGACGGGCCGGTAGCGGCTACACCTTC.

The sample holds a few counts of this clonotype. The rearrangement uses TRBV2 and TRBJ2-1; tentative D call: TRBD1 (6 bases). Germline lookup yields CDR1 SNHLY and CDR2 FYNNEI. The V end was cut by 10 bases, the J end by 7 bases, with 14 bases between. The CDR3 has 12 amino acids. CDR3 sequence reads: CAIHRVQNEQFF. CDR3 bases: TGTGCCATCCACAGGGTGCAAAATGAGCAGTTCTTC.

By sample fraction, this clonotype is medium-sized (0.01 to 0.1%). The V call is TRBV7-3, the J call TRBJ2-3; 9 nucleotides agree with TRBD2. J gave up 1 base and V 5 bases, and 10 bases lay outside the gene matches. This CDR3 region has 17 residues. Germline V gene sequence: CDR1 SGHTA, CDR2 FQGTGA. In nucleotides, the CDR3 is TGTGCCAGCAGCCCCCGGGGTAGCGGGAGTGGCACAGATACGCAGTATTTT. Encoded protein: CASSPRGSGSGTDTQYF.

This clonotype was counted ten times or more. The V and J genes are TRBV6-1 and TRBJ2-3; possibly TRBD1 for D (7 bases). V was clipped by 6 bases and J by 5 bases, with 27 bases between them. The CDR3 runs 18 residues. From germline, CDR1 is MNHNS and CDR2 SASEGT. The CDR3, as DNA: TGTGCCAGCAGCTCTCTGTCGACAGGGTGGAGGGAGGAAGATACGCAGTATTTT. Translation: CASSSLSTGWREEDTQYF.

The rearrangement links TRBV9 to TRBJ2-1; possible D gene TRBD2, 6 bases. Per the germline V gene, CDR1 is SGDLS and CDR2 is YYNGEE. The CDR3 is 17 amino acids. Trimming removed 0 bases from V and 0 bases from J, with 13 bases in between. As DNA, the CDR3 is TGTGCCAGCAGCGTAGTGGCTAGCGAATACTCCTACAATGAGCAGTTCTTC. This translates into CASSVVASEYSYNEQFF.

The chain is built from TRBV6-2 or TRBV6-3 and TRBJ2-2; perhaps D is TRBD1 or TRBD2 (6 bases each). Trimming shortened V by 0 bases and J by 7 bases, and 12 bases separated the two germline ends. The CDR3 length is 15 residues. Germline CDR1 is MNHEY and CDR2 is SVGEGT. The CDR3 DNA sequence: TGTGCCAGCAGTTACTCTCCGGGGGCTGGCGGGGAGCTGTTTTTT. It translates to CASSYSPGAGGELFF.

This clonotype was counted between two and nine times. The rearrangement links TRBV6-5 to TRBJ2-7; D may be TRBD2 (5 bases). The CDR3 spans 13 residues. Trimming took off 2 bases at V and 5 bases at J, with 10 bases between the two ends. Germline lookup yields CDR1 MNHEY and CDR2 SVGAGI. CDR3: CASSYEGADEQYF. In DNA form, the CDR3 reads TGTGCCAGCAGTTACGAGGGAGCGGACGAGCAGTACTTC.

This clonotype turned up a few times. The V call is TRBV27, the J call TRBJ1-5; TRBD1 matches at 9 bases. Germline V gene lookup returns CDR1 MNHEY and CDR2 SMNVEV (reference sequence). The length of the CDR3 is 16 residues. After removal of 5 bases from V and 6 bases from J, the junction contained 11 bases not matched to a gene. As DNA, the CDR3 is TGTGCCAGCAGTAATACCGGGACAGGGTTTCGTCAGCCCCAGCATTTT. Translation gives CASSNTGTGFRQPQHF.

This clonotype has a single count. It may be a read error: a sequence one base away is much more abundant. V is TRBV5-5 and J is TRBJ1-1; TRBD1 might be the D (6 bases). The germline gives CDR1 SGHKS, CDR2 YYEKEE (reference sequence). V was pared by 4 bases and J by 5 bases, with 18 bases between. The CDR3 has 15 residues. Here the CDR3 reads CASSPVGAPNTEAFF. The CDR3 DNA reads TGTGCCAGCAGCCCCGTGGGGGCCCCGAATACTGAAGCTTTCTTT.

CDR3 sequence reads: CASSFTYPGANVLTF. CDR3 coding DNA: TGTGCCAGCAGTTTTACCTATCCTGGGGCCAACGTCCTGACTTTC. This rearrangement joins TRBV27 to TRBJ2-6; D ambiguous. The V end lost 3 bases, the J end lost 2 bases, and 8 bases lay between the germline ends. The CDR3 extends over 15 amino acids. Germline V gene data show CDR1 as MNHEY and CDR2 as SMNVEV (reference sequence). Filled out from reference TRBV27 and TRBJ2-6, the complete variable domain reads EAQVTQNPRYLITVTGKKLTVTCSQNMNHEYMSWYRQDPGLGLRQIYYSMNVEVTDKGDVPEGYKVSRKEKRNFPLILESPSPNQTSLYFCASSFTYPGANVLTFGAGSRLTVL.

This rearrangement joins TRBV7-9 to TRBJ2-6, with 12 nucleotides matching TRBD1. This CDR3 spans 17 amino acids. V trimming: 5 bases; J trimming: 2 bases; junction bases outside the gene matches: 4. Germline CDR1 SEHNR, CDR2 FQNEAQ (reference sequence). In DNA form, the CDR3 reads TGTGCCAGCAGCAAGGGACAGGGGGCGCCTGGGGCCAACGTCCTGACTTTC. It translates to CASSKGQGAPGANVLTF. Looking up the rest from reference TRBV7-9 and TRBJ2-6 gives the full variable domain: DTGVSQNPRHKITKRGQNVTFRCDPISEHNRLYWYRQTLGQGPEFLTYFQNEAQLEKSRLLSDRFSAERPKGSFSTLEIQRTEQGDSAMYLCASSKGQGAPGANVLTFGAGSRLTVL.

This clonotype was counted a few times. This chain connects TRBV7-9 to TRBJ2-1, with 7 positions matching TRBD2. Germline assignment: CDR1 SEHNR and CDR2 FQNEAQ (reference sequence). The CDR3 is made up of 20 amino acids. The V and J ends lost 5 bases and 1 base, in that order; junction bases with no gene match: 20. The CDR3 reads CASSPLWGEGSLGSYNEQFF. The CDR3 region has the DNA TGTGCCAGCAGCCCCTTGTGGGGGGAGGGTAGTTTAGGATCCTACAATGAGCAGTTCTTC.

This clonotype was seen a few times. This chain uses TRBV6-6 with TRBJ1-5, with D hard to call. The V end lost 10 bases, the J end lost 2 bases, and 12 bases lay between the germline ends. CDR3 size: 13 residues. The germline V gene encodes CDR1 MNHNY and CDR2 SVGAGI (reference sequence). The CDR3 region has the DNA TGTGCCACTTACTCACATGGCAATCAGCCCCAGCATTTT. As protein: CATYSHGNQPQHF.

Many counts were recorded for this clonotype. The V gene is TRBV20-1, the J gene TRBJ1-3; no clear D gene. CDR1 and CDR2 (germline): DFQATT, SNEGSKA (reference sequence). V dropped 3 bases and J dropped 8 bases, with 17 bases sitting between them. The CDR3 has 14 amino acids. CDR3 DNA: TGCAGTGCTAGCGCCAACCGGCCTGAAGACACCATATATTTT. Translating gives CSASANRPEDTIYF.

The DNA of the CDR3 is TGTGCCAGCACGGAGCGGGACACAGATACGCAGTATTTT. As protein: CASTERDTDTQYF. The chain has TRBV9 and TRBJ2-3, with TRBD2 identical over 7 bases. Germline lookup yields CDR1 SGDLS and CDR2 YYNGEE. The V gene end was trimmed by 6 bases and the J gene end by 2 bases; junction bases not matched to a gene: 3. The length of the CDR3 is 13 residues.

This clonotype has only a few counts. The genes are TRBV10-1 and TRBJ1-5, with D tentatively TRBD1 (5 bases). With 3 bases removed from V and 3 bases from J, the gap between germline ends came to 15 bases. Germline CDR1 reads WNHNN; CDR2 reads SYGVQD (reference sequence). This CDR3 has 16 residues. CDR3 nucleotide sequence: TGCGCCAGCAGTGAAGACTCCAAGGGGCCCAATCAGCCCCAGCATTTT. This gives the protein CASSEDSKGPNQPQHF.

This clonotype was detected ten times or more. The chain employs TRBV19 and TRBJ2-1, with a tentative D call TRBD2 (5 bases). Trimming removed 5 bases at V and 7 bases at J, with 21 bases between. This CDR3 comprises 16 residues. CDR1 and CDR2 from the germline V gene are LNHDA and SQIVND (reference sequence). This CDR3 reads CASSAPDSPSGNEQFF. For the CDR3, the DNA is TGTGCCAGTAGTGCTCCGGACTCCCCGTCGGGTAATGAGCAGTTCTTC.

A few counts support this clonotype. The V call is TRBV7-2, the J call TRBJ2-3; the D is unclear. Germline CDR1 reads SGHTA; CDR2 reads FQGNSA. V lost 5 bases and J lost 2, with 14 bases in between. This CDR3 is 15 amino acids long. DNA of the CDR3: TGTGCCAGCAGCCCAACAGCGAGGAACACAGATACGCAGTATTTT. It translates to CASSPTARNTDTQYF.

This chain uses TRBV7-9 with TRBJ2-1, with 7 bases aligning to TRBD2. This CDR3 has 14 residues. The V segment lost 5 bases and the J segment 9 bases; nucleotides outside the gene matches: 10. From germline, CDR1 is SEHNR and CDR2 FQNEAQ (reference sequence). In DNA, the CDR3 is TGTGCCAGCAGCCCCCAGACTAGCTGGGGTGAGCAGTTCTTC. It is translated as CASSPQTSWGEQFF.